The clone carrying this T cell receptor beta chain was detected many times. What it binds is unknown. The sample is drawn from a study of T-cell reconstitution after alpha-beta-depleted transplantation in children. This CDR3 has 15 residues. V shed 1 base and J 0 bases; nucleotides not matched to a gene: 1. As it was prepared, the TCRbeta library received unique molecular identifiers. MiXCR was run by TCRdb on the PCR reads, yielding one entry per CDR3 protein. The sample has nearly 200,000 distinct CDR3 sequences, roughly 6.3% seen once; the top ten hold roughly 4.5%. Study conclusions and caveats: A year had passed since transplant, and T-cell counts and diversity by then came mostly from newly produced T cells. In some patients, recipient T cells and intrathymic progenitors surviving conditioning explained high day-60 diversity. Roughly two months post-transplant, alpha-beta T cells reportedly originated from several hundred graft clones that had expanded.

The chain employs TRBV12-3 or TRBV12-4 and TRBJ2-7; 9 nucleotides match TRBD2. Sequenced here: PBMCs, sampled before TCRalphabeta/CD19-depleted stem cell transplant. The TCR sequence derives from a girl under three years old with combined immunodeficiency, due to receive a stem cell transplant. In DNA, the CDR3 is TGTGCCAGCAGTTTAGGCGGGGGGGCCTCCTACGAGCAGTACTTC. This codes for CASSLGGGASYEQYF.